This T cell receptor (beta chain) was captured by sequencing in a study of T cells after posttransplantation cyclophosphamide. General study points: Recipient CMV seropositivity and CMV reactivation strongly tracked TRB clonality. Donor CD8+ memory clones often dominated recipient blood repertoires at later times.

CDR3 length: 18 residues. V gave up 3 bases and J gave up 5 bases; unmatched junction bases: 15. Germline assignment: CDR1 LNHNV and CDR2 YYDKDF (reference sequence). A note on this clone: Its antigen remains unknown.

The method was immunoSEQ multiplex PCR; TCRdb's version includes in-frame clones alone and lacks a portion of them. The data show about 30,000 clones, with none appearing a single time. V and J are TRBV15 and TRBJ1-5; 8 bases fit TRBD1. Sequenced input: PBMCs. The TCR comes from a woman aged 55 to 70 in good health, CMV-negative, and a related stem cell transplant donor. The CDR3: CATSREGKTGGAHQPQHF. The CDR3 nucleotides are TGTGCCACCAGCAGGGAAGGGAAAACAGGGGGTGCGCATCAGCCCCAGCATTTT.